The clone carrying this T cell receptor (beta chain) appeared once. This sample is drawn from a study of cytomegalovirus exposure and HLA in healthy donors. The CDR3 is 14 amino acids. Trimming left V 4 bases short and J 2 bases short, with 12 bases between. Germline assignment: CDR1 LNHDA and CDR2 SQIVND (reference sequence). Samples came from healthy bone marrow donors. Amplification used 60 Vbeta primers and 13 Jbeta primers. Using immunoSEQ multiplex PCR, the repertoire was profiled, and TCRdb retains in-frame clones only, with some absent. In the table there are some 110,000 clones, about four fifths of which are singletons.

Specimen: PBMCs. The chain is built from TRBV19 and TRBJ2-7; maybe TRBD2 (6 bases). This clonotype was obtained from a woman aged 55 to 70 in good health and CMV-seropositive. DNA of the CDR3: TGTGCCAGTAGTACGGACTATACCACCTACGAGCAGTACTTC. Its protein is CASSTDYTTYEQYF.